The present TCR beta chain was sequenced within a study of identical twins. Overall study findings and caveats: Without tracking the same donors, conclusions rested on cross-sectional statistical analysis. Reduced insertions were recorded for abundant cord blood beta clonotypes, with no such pattern in memory repertoires.

On this clonotype: No antigen is known for it.

TCRdb used MiXCR to reprocess the 5' RACE reads, holding one entry per CDR3 protein. The table records nearly 650,000 distinct CDR3 sequences, roughly 7.1% of them present only once. No donor was unhealthy or non-Caucasian. With V trimmed by 2 bases and J by 0 bases, 12 bases remained unmatched. The CDR3 extends over 19 amino acids. CDR1 is ENHRY and CDR2 is SYGVKD in the germline V gene. These data were likewise used in another study, on yellow fever vaccine responses in identical twins. That source adds: On the reported evidence, twins' vaccine T cell responses seemed partly convergent and partly personalized.

The genes are TRBV10-3 and TRBJ2-7; 11 bases align to TRBD1. Sequences were obtained from PBMCs. This TCR was recovered from a young woman in good health. CDR3 in amino acids: CAISEGWGQGVAYSYEQYV. The CDR3 DNA reads as TGTGCCATCAGTGAGGGATGGGGACAGGGGGTAGCTTACTCCTACGAGCAGTACGTC.